This TCR beta chain derives from a study of long-term antiretroviral therapy in people with HIV. General observations from the study: Blood dating 2004 to 2017 may reflect older ART regimens.

Remarks on this clone: What it recognizes is unknown.

Runs used v3.0 of the immunoSEQ assay and were done at survey level. Produced via immunoSEQ multiplex PCR; TCRdb's table is partial and in-frame only. The table has more than 11,000 clones, around 80% seen once. V was cut by 4 bases and J by 2 bases, with 11 bases left in between. This CDR3 has 15 amino acids. Germline loops: CDR1 MGHRA, CDR2 YSYEKL. Every specimen held between roughly 0.85-10 million cryopreserved PBMC. These were thawed and washed before DNA extraction. The specimen comprised unsorted PBMCs, sampled 3.1 years after starting antiretroviral therapy. The sequence was collected from a man aged 40-49 years with HIV. V and J are TRBV4-1 and TRBJ2-2; D may match TRBD1 or TRBD2 (6 bases each). As DNA, the CDR3 is TGCGCCAGCAGCCTAAGGGGGGCAAACACCGGGGAGCTGTTTTTT. This codes for CASSLRGANTGELFF.